The 2 T cell receptor beta chains below were found in one sample sequenced in a study of control samples from healthy donors and cancer patients. The repertoire was sequenced with immunoSEQ multiplex PCR; TCRdb's copy has only in-frame clones and lacks some. In the table there are about 130,000 clones, 92% of which are singletons. The sequenced sample was blood. These TCRs come from a woman in her 50s in good health.

This sequence joins TRBV6-6 and TRBJ1-5; D ambiguous. This CDR3 has 16 amino acids. V was clipped by 4 bases and J by 0 bases, with 13 bases between them. Germline V gene data show CDR1 as MNHNY and CDR2 as SVGAGI (reference sequence). CDR3 protein: CASSSLGGYSNQPQHF. The CDR3 DNA reads TGTGCCAGCAGTTCTCTAGGAGGATATAGCAATCAGCCCCAGCATTTT.

A few counts support this clone. This chain links TRBV5-1 with TRBJ1-1; no firm D call. The V end lost 4 bases, the J end lost 0 bases, and 10 bases lay between the germline ends. This CDR3 has 14 residues. Looked up from germline, CDR1 is SGHRS and CDR2 is YFSETQ. CDR3 in DNA: TGCGCCAGCAGCGAGTCAGCGATGAACACTGAAGCTTTCTTT. Its translation: CASSESAMNTEAFF.